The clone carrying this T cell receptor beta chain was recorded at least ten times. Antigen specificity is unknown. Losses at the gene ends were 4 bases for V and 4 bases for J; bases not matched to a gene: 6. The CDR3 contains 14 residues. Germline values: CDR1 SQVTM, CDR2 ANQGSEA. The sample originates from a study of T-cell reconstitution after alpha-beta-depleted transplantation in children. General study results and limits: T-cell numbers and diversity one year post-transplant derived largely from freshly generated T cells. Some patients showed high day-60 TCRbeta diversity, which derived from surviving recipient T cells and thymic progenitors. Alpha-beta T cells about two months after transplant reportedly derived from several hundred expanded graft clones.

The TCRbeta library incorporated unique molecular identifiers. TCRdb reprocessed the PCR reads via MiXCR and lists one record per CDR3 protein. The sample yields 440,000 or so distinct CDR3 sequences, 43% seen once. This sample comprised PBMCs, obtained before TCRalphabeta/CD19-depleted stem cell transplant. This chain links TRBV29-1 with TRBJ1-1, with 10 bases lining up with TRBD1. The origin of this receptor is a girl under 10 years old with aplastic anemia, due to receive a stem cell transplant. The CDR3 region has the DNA TGCAGCGTTGGACAGGGGGCATCGGGCACTGAAGCTTTCTTT. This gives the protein CSVGQGASGTEAFF.